The subject of this entry is one T cell receptor beta chain. This clonotype has a count of ten or more. The antigen this receptor binds is unknown. Base qualities are not recorded, but no much larger clone differs from it by a single base. These data originate in a study of breast tumors, draining lymph nodes, adjacent tissues listed by TCRdb under 2016. As for the study more broadly: TCR beta repertoires were compared across tumor, adjacent nontumor tissue and axillary lymph nodes obtained from breast cancer patients. The study aimed to assess the relationships and possible T-cell exchange between tumor, surrounding tissue and draining lymph node repertoires in human breast cancer. The paper's findings and limits, for the study overall: Rather than being directly demonstrated, the conclusion that tumor T cells originate in lymph nodes was presented as consistent with a hypothesis. Tumor T-cell repertoires showed less diversity than lymph node repertoires and more diversity than nontumor tissue repertoires, and tumor T-cell repertoires showed preferential V and J gene usage. The data were considered consistent with most tumor T cells being derived from the lymph node and subsequently expanding within tumor tissue. In luminal-like breast cancer, tumor and nontumor tissue repertoires resembled each other significantly more than in basal-like breast cancer.

TCRdb records Illumina HiSeq 2000 as the sequencer. TCR beta chain libraries were generated by multiplex PCR amplification. The amplified TCR beta chain products were analyzed by high-throughput sequencing. TCRdb reanalyzed the raw reads on its own, using fastp at Q25 for trimming and MiXCR for clone calling, and kept in-frame beta chains. For every CDR3 protein sequence, its rows merge into one entry that carries the most common genes and DNA. The sample table records about 11,000 distinct CDR3 sequences; under 40% of these occur just once. More than 12% of the sample is taken by the ten largest. CDR1 and CDR2 are drawn from the germline V gene: SGDLS, YYNGEE. Cut back by 2 bases and 3 bases, the V and J ends lie 9 bases apart. Its CDR3 holds 14 amino acids, cysteine through phenylalanine. The read is trimmed to its CDR3 DNA, 42 bases read in frame from base 1.

Input material: breast tumor tissue. This receptor chain uses TRBV9 and TRBJ1-5, with TRBD1 tentatively as D gene (5 bases match). The TCR originated in a female donor with breast cancer. Some clones in this sample may be carry-over from other donors' samples. The CDR3 region has the sequence CASSVGGVNQPQHF. The sequenced DNA: TGTGCCAGCAGCGTCGGGGGGGTCAATCAGCCCCAGCATTTT.